This entry lists 26 T cell receptor beta chains sequenced from one sample in a study of identical twins. TCRdb fed the 5' RACE reads into MiXCR, producing one record per CDR3 protein. The sample carries around 280,000 distinct CDR3 sequences, less than 9% recorded once. In addition, the sample was reused for a study of yellow fever vaccine responses in identical twins.

The sample comprised memory (CD45RO+) T cells sorted from blood. These receptor sequences come from a woman aged 18-35 years in good health.

This clonotype was picked up many times. V and J are TRBV10-1 and TRBJ1-1; D call uncertain. The ends were cut back, 0 bases at V and 1 base at J, with 15 bases in the middle. Germline V gene data show CDR1 as WNHNN and CDR2 as SYGVQD (reference sequence). This CDR3 contains 17 residues. The CDR3 DNA is TGCGCCAGCAGTGAGTCTGGGTTCGGCGCGAAGAACACTGAAGCTTTCTTT. The encoded protein is CASSESGFGAKNTEAFF.

This clonotype was detected ten times or more. The chain joins TRBV29-1 to TRBJ2-7, with TRBD2 matching 8 bases. CDR3 length: 13 residues. Looked up from germline, CDR1 is SQVTM and CDR2 is ANQGSEA. With V trimmed by 4 bases and J by 4 bases, 6 bases remained unmatched. CDR3 in DNA: TGCAGCGTTGCACGGGAGGGCCCATACGAGCAGTACTTC. This encodes CSVAREGPYEQYF.

This clonotype was detected ten times or more. This sequence joins TRBV7-8 and TRBJ2-3; D ambiguous. Germline-derived CDR1 and CDR2 are SGHVS and FQNEAQ. Deletions cut 1 base from V and 4 bases from J, with 9 bases between. This CDR3 region has 14 residues. CDR3 region: CASSLVEVADTQYF. CDR3 coding DNA: TGTGCCAGCAGCTTAGTTGAGGTAGCAGATACGCAGTATTTT.

The V and J genes are TRBV20-1 and TRBJ2-1; no reliable D call. The length of the CDR3 is 13 residues. With 5 bases removed from V and 7 bases from J, the gap between germline ends came to 15 bases. Germline lookup yields CDR1 DFQATT and CDR2 SNEGSKA (reference sequence). CDR3 sequence reads: CSARVTEVNEQFF. In DNA, the CDR3 is TGCAGTGCTCGCGTCACCGAGGTAAATGAGCAGTTCTTC.

At least ten counts were recorded for this clonotype. The chain couples TRBV18 to TRBJ2-1; D gene uncertain. V lost 4 bases and J 8 bases, leaving 6 bases between the germline ends. The CDR3 consists of 11 residues. Germline-derived CDR1 and CDR2 are KGHSH and LQKENI. For the CDR3, the DNA is TGTGCCAGCTCACAAGGCGATGAGCAGTTCTTC. Its protein product is CASSQGDEQFF.

This clonotype was observed at least ten times. This rearrangement joins TRBV12-3 or TRBV12-4 to TRBJ2-7; D remains unclear. Trimming removed 7 bases from V and 0 bases from J, with 10 bases in between. The CDR3 is 13 residues long. The CDR3 is CASTTWSSYEQYF. The CDR3, as DNA: TGTGCCAGCACCACGTGGAGCTCCTACGAGCAGTACTTC.

The chain joins TRBV28 to TRBJ2-7; 7 nucleotides align to TRBD2. Trimming at V came to 3 bases and at J to 2 bases, leaving 7 bases not matched to a gene. CDR1 is MDHEN and CDR2 is SYDVKM in the germline V gene. The CDR3 totals 15 residues. CDR3 nucleotides: TGTGCCAGCAGTTTTATTAGCGGGCCTACCTACGAGCAGTACTTC. This encodes CASSFISGPTYEQYF.

As regards this clonotype: Since a much larger clone is just one base distant, this may be a read error. The chain recombines TRBV9 with TRBJ2-5; TRBD1 agrees at 7 bases. Unmatched junction bases numbered 10, after V lost 2 bases and J lost 3 bases. The V gene's germline CDR1 is SGDLS and CDR2 YYNGEE. The CDR3 is made up of 16 amino acids. The CDR3: CASSVGPSGGKETQYF. The CDR3 nucleotides are TGTGCCAGCAGCGTTGGACCTTCAGGGGGAAAAGAGACCCAGTACTTC.

DNA of the CDR3: TGTGCCACCAGTGATACCCACTGGGACAGGGGGGATTTCAGCAATGAGCAGTTCTTC. It translates to CATSDTHWDRGDFSNEQFF. The V call is TRBV24-1, the J call TRBJ2-1, with 11 bases that match TRBD1. The junction had 15 bases not matched to a gene; V was cut back by 3 bases and J by 6 bases. Germline values: CDR1 KGHDR, CDR2 SFDVKD. This CDR3 is built from 19 residues.

This clonotype has a count of ten or more. The rearrangement joins TRBV5-1 to TRBJ1-6; possibly TRBD1 for D (6 bases). Deletions cut 7 bases from V and 0 bases from J, with 14 bases between. The CDR3 covers 16 residues. CDR1 SGHRS and CDR2 YFSETQ come from the germline V gene. This CDR3 reads CASRGGSSSYNSPLHF. CDR3 in DNA: TGCGCCAGCCGGGGGGGCTCGAGCTCCTATAATTCACCCCTCCACTTT.

In its sample, this clonotype was seen many times. The chain carries TRBV10-3 and TRBJ2-5, with 7 nucleotides matching TRBD1. Trimming at V came to 2 bases and at J to 5 bases, leaving 8 bases not matched to a gene. The CDR3 is 15 amino acids. Germline V gene data show CDR1 as ENHRY and CDR2 as SYGVKD. DNA of the CDR3: TGTGCCATCAGTGAGACGACAGGGTTCGGGGAGACCCAGTACTTC. Amino acids: CAISETTGFGETQYF.

This clonotype was detected once. The chain combines TRBV5-1 with TRBJ2-5; 12 bases are a match to TRBD2. Germline CDR1 reads SGHRS; CDR2 reads YFSETQ. This CDR3 spans 18 amino acids. The trim removed 0 bases at V and 5 bases at J, leaving 11 bases unmatched. DNA of the CDR3: TGCGCCAGCAGCTTGGGGTCCCGACTAGCGGGAGTAGATGAGACCCAGTACTTC. Its protein is CASSLGSRLAGVDETQYF.

This clonotype has a handful of counts. The CDR3 reads CASTKGGIVAKNIQYF. In DNA, the CDR3 is TGTGCCAGCACAAAAGGGGGGATCGTAGCCAAAAACATTCAGTACTTC. V usage is TRBV11-3 and J usage is TRBJ2-4; D possibly uses TRBD1 or TRBD2 (6 bases each). The CDR3 spans 16 residues. The V end lost 7 bases, the J end lost 0 bases, and 16 bases lay between the germline ends. The germline CDR1 and CDR2 sequences are SGHNT and YENEEA.

The chain joins TRBV2 to TRBJ1-2, with 7 bases fitting TRBD1. Losses at the gene ends were 1 base for V and 6 bases for J; bases not matched to a gene: 5. The CDR3 length is 14 residues. Germline V CDR1 and CDR2: SNHLY, FYNNEI. This CDR3 is CASSEGYRGDGYTF. The CDR3 DNA sequence: TGTGCCAGCAGTGAAGGGTACAGGGGCGATGGCTACACCTTC.

This clonotype appeared many times. This chain links TRBV14 with TRBJ1-1; no reliable D call. This CDR3 comprises 13 residues. Trimming removed 5 bases at V and 0 bases at J, with 7 bases between. Per the germline V gene, CDR1 is SGHDN and CDR2 is FVKESK. The CDR3 nucleotides are TGTGCCAGCAGCGCCTATATGAACACTGAAGCTTTCTTT. This encodes CASSAYMNTEAFF.

In its sample, this clonotype was seen a few times. The junction departs from the called germline gene at one end, perhaps through a read error. The rearrangement links TRBV12-3 or TRBV12-4 to TRBJ1-3; D might be TRBD1 (6 bases). The length of the CDR3 is 15 residues. In nucleotides, the CDR3 is TGTGCCAGCAGCCCAGGTGACAGGCCAGGAAACGCCATATATTTT. It is translated as CASSPGDRPGNAIYF.

The chain joins TRBV9 to TRBJ2-7, with D perhaps TRBD1 (5 bases). From germline, CDR1 is SGDLS and CDR2 YYNGEE. The CDR3 length is 13 residues. Trimming took 0 bases from V and 7 from J, leaving 11 bases between them. CDR3 in DNA: TGTGCCAGCAGCGTAGAAGTTCGGACAGAGCAGTACTTC. This sequence encodes CASSVEVRTEQYF.

Comments on this clonotype: A much larger clone lies a single base off, so this may be a read error. The CDR3 is CTSSELPGVEQYF. Here the CDR3 DNA reads TGTACCAGCAGTGAACTCCCGGGAGTCGAGCAGTACTTC. The chain recombines TRBV6-1 with TRBJ2-7; D is perhaps TRBD2 (6 bases). This CDR3 is 13 amino acids long. In germline, CDR1 is MNHNS, CDR2 SASEGT.

This clonotype was seen repeatedly, ten times or more. J is TRBJ2-1 and V is TRBV29-1; 15 nucleotides line up with TRBD2. In germline, CDR1 is SQVTM, CDR2 ANQGSEA. J lost 12 bases, V lost 0 bases, and 12 bases had no gene match. This CDR3 has 17 amino acids. The CDR3 region is CSVEDNTGLAGGTGQFF. CDR3 in DNA: TGCAGCGTTGAAGACAATACGGGACTAGCGGGAGGTACAGGGCAGTTCTTC.

The rearrangement uses TRBV24-1 and TRBJ2-1; maybe TRBD1 (6 bases). The V end was cut by 9 bases, the J end by 6 bases, with 14 bases between. This CDR3 is 13 amino acids long. Germline CDR1 is KGHDR and CDR2 is SFDVKD. CDR3: CATAQTGGNEQFF. In DNA form, the CDR3 reads TGTGCCACCGCCCAGACAGGCGGCAATGAGCAGTTCTTC.

In this sample, this clonotype turned up many times. V usage is TRBV24-1 and J usage is TRBJ2-3, with 9 bases lining up with TRBD2. V shed 5 bases, J shed 2 bases, and the junction held 1 base outside the gene matches. CDR1 is KGHDR, CDR2 SFDVKD, per germline. The CDR3 spans 14 residues. CDR3 loop: CATSGLAATDTQYF. The DNA of the CDR3 is TGTGCCACCAGTGGACTAGCGGCCACAGATACGCAGTATTTT.

This clonotype has a handful of counts. The J gene is TRBJ1-2, the V gene TRBV3-1; weak D call: TRBD1 (6 bases). This CDR3 is built from 16 residues. Germline CDR1 and CDR2: LGHDT and YNNKEL (reference sequence). The germline V and J ends were trimmed by 2 bases and 14 bases, with 27 bases remaining between them. CDR3 nucleotide sequence: TGTGCCAGCAGCCAACTGGCACAGGGACGGAGGAATCTACTTACCTTC. Its translation: CASSQLAQGRRNLLTF.

The genes are TRBV5-1 and TRBJ2-1; 12 bases line up with TRBD2. The length of the CDR3 is 15 residues. V dropped 0 bases and J dropped 8; count of bases not matched to a gene: 3. From germline, CDR1 is SGHRS and CDR2 YFSETQ. CDR3 loop: CASSLGTSGGHEQFF. The CDR3 DNA reads as TGCGCCAGCAGCTTGGGAACTAGCGGGGGGCATGAGCAGTTCTTC.

This clonotype was counted ten times or more. The chain links TRBV7-9 to TRBJ1-2, with TRBD1 matching over 8 bases. The CDR3 contains 13 residues. Trimming took 5 bases from V and 4 from J; bases not matched to a gene: 3. Germline CDR1 SEHNR, CDR2 FQNEAQ (reference sequence). The CDR3 region has the DNA TGTGCCAGCAGCGGACAGGGTAGCTATGGCTACACCTTC. This sequence encodes CASSGQGSYGYTF.

This clonotype was picked up a small number of times. This sequence joins TRBV5-6 and TRBJ2-4, with TRBD2 as a possible D gene (6 bases). V lost 4 bases, J lost 0 bases, and 17 bases lay in between. Germline CDR1 SGHDT, CDR2 YYEEEE. The CDR3 extends over 17 amino acids. As DNA, the CDR3 is TGTGCCAGCAGCCGTCTGGGGGGAGAAGAAGCCAAAAACATTCAGTACTTC. It encodes CASSRLGGEEAKNIQYF.

This clonotype has ten or more counts. The rearrangement links TRBV24-1 to TRBJ1-5; 7 bases align to TRBD1. Unmatched junction bases numbered 9, after V lost 2 bases and J lost 3 bases. The CDR3 is 17 residues long. Germline V gives CDR1 KGHDR, CDR2 SFDVKD. The CDR3 DNA is TGTGCCACCAGTGATTCCAGACAGGGCGAGGCCAATCAGCCCCAGCATTTT. It encodes CATSDSRQGEANQPQHF.